The T cell receptor (beta chain) under discussion was sequenced for a study of response to subunit inactivated influenza vaccine. This CDR3 has 16 amino acids. In germline, CDR1 is DFQATT, CDR2 SNEGSKA (reference sequence). Comment on this clonotype: The germline gene is not matched at one end of the junction; a read error may be the cause.

From the RT-PCR reads, TCRdb called clonotypes with MiXCR, one entry per CDR3 protein. The sample contains fewer than 800,000 distinct CDR3 sequences, about a sixth of which appear only once. This TCR came from a man aged 50 to 60 who received an inactivated influenza vaccine. The sequencing here drew on PBMCs from blood, taken about 11 days after vaccination. J is TRBJ2-3 and V is TRBV20-1, with D uncertain. CDR3 loop: CCAIQLMTGRADTQYF. The DNA for the CDR3 is TGCTGTGCCATCCAGCTTATGACGGGCCGCGCAGATACGCAGTATTTT.